This TCR beta chain was observed in a study of blood T cell repertoires in COVID-19. Across the whole study: T cells, B-cell-depleted T cells, or PBMCs provided the cDNA or gDNA that served as material.

Clones were sequenced by immunoSEQ multiplex PCR, and TCRdb holds only the in-frame ones, with some missing. The sample has under 150,000 clones, approximately 88% seen once. This TCR was sampled from a man aged 55-75 years with acute or convalescent COVID-19. Sequencing was carried out using peripheral blood.

Written as DNA, the CDR3 is TGTGCCAGCAGTAAAGCGGGTATGGAGACCCAGTACTTC. This gives the protein CASSKAGMETQYF. The chain recombines TRBV12-3 or TRBV12-4 with TRBJ2-5; tentative D call: TRBD2 (6 bases). V lost 5 bases and J 5 bases, leaving 12 bases between the germline ends. The CDR3 consists of 13 residues.